This passage covers 19 T cell receptor beta chains from one sample sequenced in a study of T cell responses to AZD1222 COVID-19 vaccine. The data were produced by immunoSEQ multiplex PCR, yet TCRdb's version contains in-frame clones alone and is incomplete. Found here are about 83,000 clones, approximately 90% of them singletons; the top ten hold roughly 4.5%. The source material was peripheral blood, sampled on day 0 of MenACWY control vaccination. The receptor set was obtained from an adult in good health.

This clone was observed once. The chain links TRBV19 to TRBJ2-2; either TRBD1 or TRBD2 may fit D (5 bases each). In germline, CDR1 is LNHDA, CDR2 SQIVND (reference sequence). The length of the CDR3 is 16 residues. V shed 2 bases and J shed 4 bases, with 14 bases lying between them. The CDR3 region has the DNA TGTGCCAGTAGTATATCCTCGGGACGCCCCACCGGGGAGCTGTTTTTT. Translating gives CASSISSGRPTGELFF.

The V gene is TRBV11-2, the J gene TRBJ2-5; D ambiguous. Trimming stripped 0 bases from V and 1 base from J, with 0 bases between. The germline CDR1 and CDR2 sequences are SGHAT and FQNNGV. CDR3 length: 12 amino acids. The CDR3 region is CASSLDQETQYF. DNA for the CDR3: TGTGCCAGCAGCTTAGACCAAGAGACCCAGTACTTC.

This clone was observed a single time. CDR3 loop: CASSPQARESEQYF. DNA for the CDR3: TGTGCCAGCTCACCACAAGCCAGGGAGTCCGAGCAGTACTTC. The V and J genes are TRBV18 and TRBJ2-7; D possibly uses TRBD1 or TRBD2 (5 bases each). This CDR3 region has 14 residues. Deletions cut 1 base from V and 6 bases from J, with 13 bases between. Looked up from germline, CDR1 is KGHSH and CDR2 is LQKENI.

The chain has TRBV27 and TRBJ1-2, with a possible D match to TRBD1 (6 bases). The CDR3 is 17 residues long. Trimming cost V 5 bases and J 0 bases, with 19 bases left between them. The germline gives CDR1 MNHEY, CDR2 SMNVEV (reference sequence). CDR3 sequence: CASSPWTASGANYGYTF. Written as DNA, the CDR3 is TGTGCCAGCAGTCCCTGGACAGCCTCCGGAGCTAACTATGGCTACACCTTC.

The V gene is TRBV27, the J gene TRBJ2-7; the D gene is possibly TRBD1 (6 bases). V gave up 2 bases and J gave up 0 bases, with 23 bases separating them. Per the germline V gene, CDR1 is MNHEY and CDR2 is SMNVEV (reference sequence). The CDR3 extends over 19 amino acids. The DNA of the CDR3 is TGTGCCAGCAGTTTAAAGGAGTTCCCAGGGGTCTCCCCCTCCTACGAGCAGTACTTC. Protein product: CASSLKEFPGVSPSYEQYF.

The rearrangement joins TRBV7-2 to TRBJ2-7; 8 bases agree with TRBD2. Germline CDR1 SGHTA, CDR2 FQGNSA. With V trimmed by 1 base and J by 4 bases, 6 bases remained unmatched. The CDR3 contains 15 residues. As DNA, the CDR3 is TGTGCCAGCAGCTTAGGGGCGGGAGGTGGGTACGAGCAGTACTTC. This sequence encodes CASSLGAGGGYEQYF. Using reference TRBV7-2 and TRBJ2-7 for the parts outside the CDR3, the full variable domain is GAGVSQSPSNKVTEKGKDVELRCDPISGHTALYWYRQSLGQGLEFLIYFQGNSAPDKSGLPSDRFSAERTGGSVSTLTIQRTQQEDSAVYLCASSLGAGGGYEQYFGPGTRLTVT.

This clone was seen a single time. This rearrangement joins TRBV27 to TRBJ2-7, with 11 bases matching TRBD1. The J segment lost 3 bases and the V segment lost 6 bases, leaving 4 bases of the junction unmatched. The CDR3 has 14 amino acids. Germline CDR1 and CDR2: MNHEY and SMNVEV (reference sequence). The chain's CDR3 is CASSTGTGGYEQYF. Written as DNA, the CDR3 is TGTGCCAGCAGCACAGGGACAGGGGGCTACGAGCAGTACTTC.

The chain recombines TRBV5-5 with TRBJ2-5; D remains unclear. Germline assignment: CDR1 SGHKS and CDR2 YYEKEE (reference sequence). Trimming pared 1 base from V and 5 bases from J, leaving 12 bases between. The CDR3 loop spans 14 amino acids. The CDR3 DNA follows: TGTGCCAGCAGCTTGACTGGGGTGAGGGAGACCCAGTACTTC. This gives the protein CASSLTGVRETQYF.

The V call is TRBV11-1, the J call TRBJ2-7, with a possible D match to TRBD1 (5 bases). Trimming removed 1 base at V and 12 bases at J, with 16 bases between. Germline lookup yields CDR1 SGHAT and CDR2 FQDESV (reference sequence). This CDR3 contains 13 residues. CDR3 nucleotide sequence: TGTGCCAGCAGCTTAGGCCCAGGGCCCACCCTGTACTTC. As protein: CASSLGPGPTLYF.

This chain uses TRBV5-1 with TRBJ2-3; maybe TRBD2 (5 bases). CDR1 and CDR2 (germline): SGHRS, YFSETQ. CDR3 length: 15 amino acids. The V end lost 0 bases, the J end lost 2 bases, and 10 bases lay between the germline ends. The DNA of the CDR3 is TGCGCCAGCAGCTTGGATAGGACTCTCACAGATACGCAGTATTTT. It codes for CASSLDRTLTDTQYF.

CDR3: CASSIGGRGTQGAFF. The CDR3 DNA reads as TGTGCCAGTAGTATAGGAGGAAGGGGGACGCAAGGAGCTTTCTTT. The chain uses TRBV19 and TRBJ1-1; TRBD1 might be the D (6 bases). The length of the CDR3 is 15 residues. The ends were cut back, 1 base at V and 10 bases at J, with 19 bases in the middle. The germline CDR1 and CDR2 sequences are LNHDA and SQIVND (reference sequence).

The rearrangement links TRBV10-1 to TRBJ2-7; tentative D call: TRBD2 (6 bases). Trimming shortened V by 5 bases and J by 0 bases, and 11 bases separated the two germline ends. The CDR3 is 14 residues long. Germline V gene data show CDR1 as WNHNN and CDR2 as SYGVQD (reference sequence). CDR3 in amino acids: CASSRDLNSYEQYF. The CDR3 DNA reads TGCGCCAGCAGTAGGGACTTAAACTCCTACGAGCAGTACTTC.

The genes are TRBV29-1 and TRBJ2-7, with D possibly TRBD1 on 5 matching bases. The V end was cut by 4 bases, the J end by 2 bases, with 9 bases between. The CDR3 is 12 residues long. The germline V gene has CDR1 SQVTM and CDR2 ANQGSEA. Here the CDR3 reads CSVAGRPYEQYF. The CDR3 nucleotides are TGCAGCGTTGCAGGGCGCCCCTACGAGCAGTACTTC.

The chain employs TRBV5-5 and TRBJ2-3; D perhaps matches TRBD2 (6 bases). Trimming removed 4 bases from V and 4 bases from J, with 22 bases in between. The germline V gene has CDR1 SGHKS and CDR2 YYEKEE (reference sequence). The CDR3 length is 17 residues. The CDR3 region has the DNA TGTGCCAGCAGCACAAGATCCGGGACTCCCGGCGCAGATACGCAGTATTTT. This translates into CASSTRSGTPGADTQYF.

This chain connects TRBV7-2 to TRBJ2-3; no definite D call. The CDR3 is 14 amino acids. Germline lookup yields CDR1 SGHTA and CDR2 FQGNSA. Trimming cost V 3 bases and J 2 bases, with 9 bases left between them. CDR3 protein: CASSFTRYTDTQYF. As DNA, the CDR3 is TGTGCCAGCAGCTTTACCAGGTACACAGATACGCAGTATTTT.

This clone was detected once. The chain couples TRBV19 to TRBJ2-3; no clear D. This CDR3 region has 15 residues. Germline V lookup: CDR1 LNHDA, CDR2 SQIVND (reference sequence). Trimming removed 5 bases from V and 0 bases from J, with 12 bases in between. The CDR3 spells CASSDRPHSTDTQYF. The CDR3 DNA is TGTGCCAGTAGTGATCGGCCTCATAGCACAGATACGCAGTATTTT.

The J gene is TRBJ1-3, the V gene TRBV7-6; no definite D call. Germline CDR1 is SGHVS and CDR2 is FNYEAQ. The V and J ends lost 5 bases and 0 bases respectively, with 23 bases between them. The CDR3 contains 19 residues. The CDR3 sequence is CASSAWRAGIPYSGNTIYF. Here the CDR3 DNA reads TGTGCCAGCAGCGCTTGGAGGGCAGGCATTCCTTACTCTGGAAACACCATATATTTT.

This chain connects TRBV27 to TRBJ1-1; D remains unclear. This CDR3 has 14 residues. V gave up 3 bases and J gave up 0 bases, with 8 bases separating them. The germline gives CDR1 MNHEY, CDR2 SMNVEV (reference sequence). CDR3 amino acids: CASSLAPLNTEAFF. The DNA for the CDR3 is TGTGCCAGCAGTTTGGCCCCTTTGAACACTGAAGCTTTCTTT.

This chain connects TRBV6-5 to TRBJ1-1; D uncertain. V was clipped by 2 bases and J by 1 base, with 11 bases between them. CDR1 MNHEY and CDR2 SVGAGI come from the germline V gene. The CDR3 loop spans 15 amino acids. CDR3 coding DNA: TGTGCCAGCAGTTACAGGACTCGGGGGAACACTGAAGCTTTCTTT. Translated, it gives CASSYRTRGNTEAFF.